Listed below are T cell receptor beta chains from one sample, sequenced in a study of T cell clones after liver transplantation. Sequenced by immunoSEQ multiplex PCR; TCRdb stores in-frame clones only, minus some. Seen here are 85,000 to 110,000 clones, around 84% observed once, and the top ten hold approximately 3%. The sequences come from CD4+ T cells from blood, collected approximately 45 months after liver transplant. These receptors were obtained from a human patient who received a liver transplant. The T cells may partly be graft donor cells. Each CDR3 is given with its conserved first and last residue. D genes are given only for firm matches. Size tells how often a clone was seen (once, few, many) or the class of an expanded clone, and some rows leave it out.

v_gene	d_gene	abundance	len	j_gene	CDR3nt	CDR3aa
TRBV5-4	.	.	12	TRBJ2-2	TGTGCCAGCAGCTTGGAGATCGGGGAGCTGTTTTTT	CASSLEIGELFF
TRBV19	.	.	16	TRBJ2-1	TGTGCCAGTAGTGAGACGAGGGGGATCTCCTACAATGAGCAGTTCTTC	CASSETRGISYNEQFF
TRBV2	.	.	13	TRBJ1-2	TGTGCCAGCAGTGAAATAGCAGGGAGTGGCTACACCTTC	CASSEIAGSGYTF
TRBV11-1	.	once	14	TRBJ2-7	TGTGCCAGCAGCTTAGATCAAAGGTACCACGAGCAGTACTTC	CASSLDQRYHEQYF
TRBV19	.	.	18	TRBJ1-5	TGTGCCAGTAGTATAGTACAGGGTAAGGGGTTGAGCAATCAGCCCCAGCATTTT	CASSIVQGKGLSNQPQHF
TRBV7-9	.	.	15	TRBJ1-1	TGTGCCAGCAGCTTCAGCTTGGGAGAGAACACTGAAGCTTTCTTT	CASSFSLGENTEAFF
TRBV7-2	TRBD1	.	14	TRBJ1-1	TGTGCCAGCAGCTCCGGACAGGGGAGAACTGAAGCTTTCTTT	CASSSGQGRTEAFF
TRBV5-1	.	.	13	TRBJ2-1	TGCGCCAGCAGCTTGGGGCAGCGGAATGAGCAGTTCTTC	CASSLGQRNEQFF
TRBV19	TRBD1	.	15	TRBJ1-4	TGTGCCAGTAGTAACGGACAGGGGGTTAATGAAAAACTGTTTTTT	CASSNGQGVNEKLFF
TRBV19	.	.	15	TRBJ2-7	TGTGCCAGTAGTCTACTACCCGGGAAGCCGACCGAGCAGTACTTC	CASSLLPGKPTEQYF
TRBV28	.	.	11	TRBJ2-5	TGTGCCAGCAGTTCAGGGGAGACCCAGTACTTC	CASSSGETQYF
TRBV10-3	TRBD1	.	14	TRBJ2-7	TGTGCCATCAGTCCCGGACAGGGTCCCTACGAGCAGTACTTC	CAISPGQGPYEQYF
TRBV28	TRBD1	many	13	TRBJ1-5	TGTGCCAGCAACGACAGGGGGAAACAGCCCCAGCATTTT	CASNDRGKQPQHF
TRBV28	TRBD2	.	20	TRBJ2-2	TGTGCCAGCACCACGATGAGTCCAGGTGGTACGGGAGGGCCCGGCGGGGAGCTGTTTTTT	CASTTMSPGGTGGPGGELFF
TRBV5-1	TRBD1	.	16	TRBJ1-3	TGCGCCAGCAGAGTGACAGGGGGCCAGACTGGAAACACCATATATTTT	CASRVTGGQTGNTIYF
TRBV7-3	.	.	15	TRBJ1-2	TGTGCCAGCAGCCCGACGGCTCAGGGGAATGGCGGCTACACCTTC	CASSPTAQGNGGYTF
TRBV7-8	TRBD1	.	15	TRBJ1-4	TGTGCCAGCAGGCAATGGACAGGAGAGAATGAAAAACTGTTTTTT	CASRQWTGENEKLFF
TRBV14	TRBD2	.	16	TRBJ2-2	TGTGCCAGCAGCCCCCTAGCGGGAGGGCGCACCGGGGAGCTGTTTTTT	CASSPLAGGRTGELFF
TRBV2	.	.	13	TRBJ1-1	TGTGCCAGCAGTACGGAAGAGAACACTGAAGCTTTCTTT	CASSTEENTEAFF
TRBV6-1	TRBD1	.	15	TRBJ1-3	TGTGCCAGCAGGGAAGGGACAGGTATTGGAAACACCATATATTTT	CASREGTGIGNTIYF
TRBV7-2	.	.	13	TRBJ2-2	TGTGCCAGCAGCCCGATCGGAACCGGGGAGCTGTTTTTT	CASSPIGTGELFF
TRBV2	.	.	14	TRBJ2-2	TGTGCCAGCAGTGAAAACAGGGCAACCGGGGAGCTGTTTTTT	CASSENRATGELFF
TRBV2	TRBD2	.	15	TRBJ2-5	TGTGCCAGCAGTGATATCCTAGCGGGGAAGGAGACCCAGTACTTC	CASSDILAGKETQYF
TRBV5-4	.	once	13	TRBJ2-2	TGTGCCAGCAGCCAGGACCCCACCGGGGAGCTGTTTTTT	CASSQDPTGELFF
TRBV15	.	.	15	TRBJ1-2	TGTGCCACCAGCCCACGTGCAGGAGGGGTCTATGGCTACACCTTC	CATSPRAGGVYGYTF
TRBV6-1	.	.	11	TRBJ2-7	TGTGCCAGCAGCCACATCAACGAGCAGTACTTC	CASSHINEQYF
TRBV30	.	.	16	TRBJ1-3	TGTGCCTGGGGGTCGGTTAGGACAAACTCTGGAAACACCATATATTTT	CAWGSVRTNSGNTIYF
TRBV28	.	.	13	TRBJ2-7	TGTGCCAGCAAGGCAGGGGCCTCCTACGAGCAGTACTTC	CASKAGASYEQYF
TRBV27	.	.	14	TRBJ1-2	TGTGCCAGCAGTATGACAGGAGCCCTCTATGGCTACACCTTC	CASSMTGALYGYTF
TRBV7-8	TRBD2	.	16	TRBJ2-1	TGTGCCAGCAGCTTAGCGGTTCTAGCGGGGGTTAATGAGCAGTTCTTC	CASSLAVLAGVNEQFF
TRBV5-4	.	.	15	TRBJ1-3	TGTGCCAGCAGCCAAGAAAGGAACTCTGGAAACACCATATATTTT	CASSQERNSGNTIYF
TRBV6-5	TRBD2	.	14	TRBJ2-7	TGTGCCAGCACCAAAGGGACTAGCGGCGGCGAGCAGTACTTC	CASTKGTSGGEQYF
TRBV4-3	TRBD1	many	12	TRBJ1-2	TGCGCCAGCAGCCGCACAGGGGATGGCTACACCTTC	CASSRTGDGYTF
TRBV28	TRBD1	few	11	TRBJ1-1	TGTGCCAGCGGGGACAGGGGTGAAGCTTTCTTT	CASGDRGEAFF
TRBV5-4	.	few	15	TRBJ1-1	TGTGCCAGCAGCCCCGGCGGGGGACAGAACACTGAAGCTTTCTTT	CASSPGGGQNTEAFF
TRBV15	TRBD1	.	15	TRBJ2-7	TGTGCCACCAGCAGAGAGGACAGGGTTCCCTACGAGCAGTACTTC	CATSREDRVPYEQYF
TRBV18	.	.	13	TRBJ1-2	TGTGCCAGCTCACCACCCGAGGCCTATGGCTACACCTTC	CASSPPEAYGYTF
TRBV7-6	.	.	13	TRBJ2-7	TGTGCCAGCAGCTTGAGTCGCTTGAACGAGCAGTACTTC	CASSLSRLNEQYF
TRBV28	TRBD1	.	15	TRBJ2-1	TGTGCCAGCAGTCCCCCTAGGGACAGCTACAATGAGCAGTTCTTC	CASSPPRDSYNEQFF
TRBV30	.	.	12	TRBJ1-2	TGTGCCTGGAGGGGCCCGTCGAGTGGCTACACCTTC	CAWRGPSSGYTF
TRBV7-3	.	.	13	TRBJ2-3	TGTGCCAGCAGCCCCGGGGTGGCAGATACGCAGTATTTT	CASSPGVADTQYF
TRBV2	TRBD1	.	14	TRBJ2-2	TGTGCCAGCCAAGGACAGGGGACCCCCGGGGAGCTGTTTTTT	CASQGQGTPGELFF